This record covers a single T cell receptor beta chain. In the original processing: How many nucleated cells were present was estimated from reference gene primer amplification. Sequencing was performed with immunoSEQ multiplex PCR; in TCRdb, only in-frame clones are kept and a portion is missing. The V and J calls and the clone size are those of that table, but D and trimming were determined from the DNA. The sample shows over 150,000 clones, about 90% of them seen only once. This CDR3 contains 14 residues. V was clipped by 2 bases and J by 5 bases; unmatched bases: 7. Per the germline V gene, CDR1 is SQVTM and CDR2 is ANQGSEA. This sample was taken from a study of blood T cell repertoires in COVID-19. About the study: The United States, Italy and Spain supplied acute and convalescent COVID-19 samples. PBMCs, B-cell-depleted T cells, or T cells were the source of the cDNA or gDNA that made up the material.

The clonotype was recovered from a man in his forties or fifties with acute or convalescent COVID-19. Specimen: peripheral blood. The chain recombines TRBV29-1 with TRBJ2-5; 8 positions agree with TRBD1. The CDR3 coding sequence is TGCAGCGTTGAACCGACAGGGGTTGGCGAGACCCAGTACTTC. Its translation: CSVEPTGVGETQYF.